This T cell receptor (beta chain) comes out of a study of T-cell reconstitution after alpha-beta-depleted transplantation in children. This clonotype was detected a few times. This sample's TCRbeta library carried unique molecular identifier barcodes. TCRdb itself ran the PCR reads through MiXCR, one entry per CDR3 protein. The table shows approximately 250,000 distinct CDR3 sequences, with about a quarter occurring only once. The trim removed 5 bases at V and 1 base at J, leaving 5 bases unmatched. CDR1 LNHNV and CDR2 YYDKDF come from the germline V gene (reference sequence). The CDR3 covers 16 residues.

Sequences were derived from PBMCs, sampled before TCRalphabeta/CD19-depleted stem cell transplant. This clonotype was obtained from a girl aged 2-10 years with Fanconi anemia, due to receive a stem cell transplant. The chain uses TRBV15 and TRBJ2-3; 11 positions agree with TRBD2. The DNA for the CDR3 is TGTGCCACCAGCCTTAGCGGGGGGGCCGGCACAGATACGCAGTATTTT. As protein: CATSLSGGAGTDTQYF.